A selection of T cell receptor beta chains follows, all from one sample in a study of shared clonotypes between healthy human individuals. Produced via immunoSEQ multiplex PCR; TCRdb's table is partial and in-frame only. The data contain about 2.4 million clones, 93% of them seen just once; the ten biggest clones take up around 0.37%. The sequenced sample consisted of naive CD4+ T cells from PBMCs. The receptors originated from a man aged 18 to 35 in good health. Some clones in this sample may be carry-over from other donors' samples. CDR3s include the opening cysteine and the closing phenylalanine or tryptophan. Each record gives: J gene, clone size, D gene, V gene, CDR3 protein, CDR3 DNA. The D gene is left open where the match is weak. Size is stated for part of the rows, as once, few or many counts, or as a class when the clone is expanded.

TRBJ2-6	.	.	TRBV5-6	CASSSTGANVLTF	TGTGCCAGCAGCTCCACCGGGGCCAACGTCCTGACTTTC
TRBJ2-3	.	TRBD2	TRBV9	CASSGDTSGFRPDTQYF	TGTGCCAGCAGCGGTGATACTAGCGGGTTCCGCCCAGATACGCAGTATTTT
TRBJ2-7	.	.	TRBV28	CASSPRGAQGYEQYF	TGTGCCAGCAGTCCTCGGGGGGCCCAAGGCTACGAGCAGTACTTC
TRBJ2-7	.	.	TRBV28	CASSLSSGRHYEQYF	TGTGCCAGCAGTTTAAGTTCCGGCAGACACTACGAGCAGTACTTC
TRBJ2-1	.	TRBD2	TRBV7-3	CASSPGAGGGRSYNEQFF	TGTGCCAGCAGCCCAGGAGCGGGAGGCGGGAGGTCCTACAATGAGCAGTTCTTC
TRBJ1-4	.	.	TRBV7-9	CASSLGGLLNEKLFF	TGTGCCAGCAGCTTAGGGGGACTCCTTAATGAAAAACTGTTTTTT
TRBJ2-1	.	TRBD1	TRBV5-1	CASSSRTGLSYNEQFF	TGCGCCAGCAGCTCCCGGACAGGTTTGTCCTACAATGAGCAGTTCTTC
TRBJ2-7	.	.	TRBV5-4	CASGQGISYEQYF	TGTGCCAGCGGTCAGGGCATCTCCTACGAGCAGTACTTC
TRBJ2-2	.	.	TRBV7-2	CASSLFWGEEELFF	TGTGCCAGCAGCTTATTTTGGGGAGAAGAGGAGCTGTTTTTT
TRBJ2-7	once	TRBD1	TRBV7-8	CASSYGQAYEQYF	TGTGCCAGCAGCTACGGACAGGCCTACGAGCAGTACTTC
TRBJ2-2	.	.	TRBV30	CAWTRRKGGSGTGELFF	TGTGCCTGGACCCGGAGAAAGGGGGGGAGTGGCACCGGGGAGCTGTTTTTT
TRBJ2-7	.	.	TRBV27	CASSSRRPYEQYF	TGTGCCAGCAGTTCCCGCCGGCCATACGAGCAGTACTTC
TRBJ1-2	.	.	TRBV5-4	CASSFPYTGNYGYTF	TGTGCCAGCAGCTTCCCCTATACGGGGAACTATGGCTACACCTTC
TRBJ1-5	.	.	TRBV28	CATTPWGGEFNQPQHF	TGTGCCACCACACCCTGGGGCGGGGAGTTCAATCAGCCCCAGCATTTT
TRBJ1-1	.	.	TRBV4-1	CASSLGRLGTEAFF	TGCGCCAGCAGCCTCGGGAGGTTGGGCACTGAAGCTTTCTTT
TRBJ2-1	.	TRBD2	TRBV9	CASSPRGMVAGAHRSSYNEQFF	TGTGCCAGCAGCCCCAGAGGGATGGTAGCGGGAGCCCATAGGAGCTCCTACAATGAGCAGTTCTTC
TRBJ2-3	.	TRBD1	TRBV10-3	CAISNLGQASTDTQYF	TGTGCCATCAGTAACCTGGGACAGGCGAGCACAGATACGCAGTATTTT
TRBJ1-4	.	TRBD1	TRBV11-1	CASSPGTAEKLFF	TGTGCCAGCAGCCCCGGGACAGCTGAAAAACTGTTTTTT
TRBJ1-6	once	.	TRBV4-3	CASSQDPPGGRNSPLHF	TGCGCCAGCAGCCAAGATCCCCCGGGGGGCAGGAATTCACCCCTCCACTTT
TRBJ1-5	once	.	TRBV6-1	CASMPGTLNQPQHF	TGTGCCAGCATGCCAGGGACCCTAAACCAGCCCCAGCATTTT
TRBJ2-2	.	TRBD1	TRBV4-2	CASSHHYPGTANTGELFF	TGTGCCAGCAGCCACCACTACCCCGGGACAGCTAACACCGGGGAGCTGTTTTTT
TRBJ2-6	.	TRBD1	TRBV6-6	CASSKQGASGANVLTF	TGTGCCAGCTCTAAGCAGGGGGCCTCTGGGGCCAACGTCCTGACTTTC
TRBJ2-2	.	.	TRBV7-2	CASSLRQEIGELFF	TGTGCCAGCAGCTTAAGACAGGAAATCGGGGAGCTGTTTTTT
TRBJ2-1	once	.	TRBV29-1	CSVLPIFLTYNEQFF	TGCAGCGTTCTGCCCATTTTTCTCACTTACAATGAGCAGTTCTTC
TRBJ1-3	once	.	TRBV9	CASSVDEGRSGNTIYF	TGTGCCAGCAGCGTAGATGAAGGGCGTTCTGGAAACACCATATATTTT
TRBJ2-5	.	.	TRBV19	CASSPDIRLIETQYF	TGTGCCAGTAGTCCGGACATCCGTCTCATAGAGACCCAGTACTTC
TRBJ1-1	.	.	TRBV6-5	CASSRDEGATEAFF	TGTGCCAGCAGCCGGGATGAGGGTGCAACTGAAGCTTTCTTT
TRBJ2-3	.	.	TRBV5-4	CASSLYSSRGTDTQYF	TGTGCCAGCAGCTTGTATTCTTCTCGGGGCACAGATACGCAGTATTTT
TRBJ2-7	.	TRBD2	TRBV29-1	CAALGGSSYEQYF	TGCGCGGCTCTGGGCGGGAGCTCCTACGAGCAGTACTTC